The rows below give T cell receptor beta chains drawn from one sample of a study of blood T cells in healthy people across ages. TCRdb reprocessed the 5' RACE reads via MiXCR and lists one record per CDR3 protein. This table has about 590,000 distinct CDR3 sequences, around 31% appearing once. Material: blood. The origin of the receptors is a woman of 80 years or more in good health. Each CDR3 is given with its conserved first and last residue. A D gene is named only where the DNA matches it firmly. The size of a clone is reported for some rows only, either as once, few or many, or as a class for expanded clones.

TRBJ2-7,many,-,TRBV3-1,TGTGCCAGCAGCCAAGGGCTCAAAGGGGACGAGCAGTACTTC,CASSQGLKGDEQYF
TRBJ2-7,-,TRBD2,TRBV19,TGTGCCAGTAGTATCCTATTTACTAGCGGCTACGAGCAGTACTTC,CASSILFTSGYEQYF
TRBJ1-1,-,-,TRBV18,TGTGCCAGCTCACCAGGGTTTCAGGGGAACACTGAAGCTTTCTTT,CASSPGFQGNTEAFF
TRBJ2-5,many,-,TRBV7-2,TGTGCCAGCAGCTTAAGGGGGTGGGGCCAAGAGACCCAGTACTTC,CASSLRGWGQETQYF
TRBJ1-2,many,-,TRBV6-1,TGTGCCAGCAGTGACCCCGCCTCGGCCATCTATGGCTACACCTTC,CASSDPASAIYGYTF
TRBJ2-1,-,-,TRBV6-5,TGTGCCAGCAGTTACATGGGGCATTACAATGAGCAGTTCTTC,CASSYMGHYNEQFF
TRBJ2-1,many,TRBD2,TRBV6-2/TRBV6-3,TGTGCCAGCAGTGAACTAGCGGGGGGTTACTACAATGAGCAGTTCTTC,CASSELAGGYYNEQFF
TRBJ2-7,-,TRBD2,TRBV6-1,TGTGCCAGCGTCTTGGGACTAGCGGAGACCTACGAGCAGTACTTC,CASVLGLAETYEQYF
TRBJ1-6,few,-,TRBV3-1,TGTGCCAGCAGCCCGGGGACACGTGTCCAACTCCACTTT,CASSPGTRVQLHF
TRBJ2-3,-,-,TRBV7-2,TGTGCCAGCAGAGGGACGCCCGAACTCACAGATACGCAGTATTTT,CASRGTPELTDTQYF
TRBJ2-5,many,-,TRBV4-2,TGTGCCAGCAGCCAGGGTACGGGCCGCAAAGAGGAGACCCAGTACTTC,CASSQGTGRKEETQYF
TRBJ1-5,many,-,TRBV20-1,TGCAGTGCTGCCGGACAGTATAGCAATCAGCCCCAGCATTTT,CSAAGQYSNQPQHF
TRBJ2-3,many,TRBD2,TRBV28,TGTGCCAGCAGTTCTATGGGGAGGGGACTAGTCACAGATACGCAGTATTTT,CASSSMGRGLVTDTQYF
TRBJ2-3,many,TRBD2,TRBV11-2,TGTGCCAGCAGCTTAGGGGAGGGACTGCACACAGATACGCAGTATTTT,CASSLGEGLHTDTQYF
TRBJ2-3,many,-,TRBV5-6,TGTGCCAGCAGCTCCCCAAATTTAGATACGCAGTATTTT,CASSSPNLDTQYF
TRBJ2-2,-,-,TRBV7-9,TGTGCCAGCAGCTTAGATGGGCCGCTCACCGGGGAGCGGTTTTTT,CASSLDGPLTGERFF
TRBJ2-1,many,-,TRBV15,TGTGCCACCAGCAGTTACGGGGGGCCCTTTATGAATGAGCAGTTCTTC,CATSSYGGPFMNEQFF
TRBJ2-7,few,-,TRBV7-9,TGTGCCAGCAGCTTCGGGCAGCCCTCCTACGAGCAGTACTTC,CASSFGQPSYEQYF
TRBJ2-2,-,-,TRBV30,TGTGCCTGGAGTGTAAGGGTCACCGGGGAGCTGTTTTTT,CAWSVRVTGELFF
TRBJ2-5,-,TRBD2,TRBV6-1,TGTGCCAGCACGGGGGGTAGGGAGCAGTACTTC,CASTGGREQYF
TRBJ2-7,many,-,TRBV5-1,TGCGCCAGCAGACATGGAAGCCTCTCCTACGAGCAGTACTTC,CASRHGSLSYEQYF
TRBJ2-7,many,-,TRBV5-1,TGCGCCAGCAGCTTGTCCCAGAAAGGGGAGCAGTACTTC,CASSLSQKGEQYF
TRBJ2-1,many,TRBD2,TRBV7-2,TGTGCCAGCAGTCCGGGACTAGCCTACAATGAGCAGTTCTTC,CASSPGLAYNEQFF
TRBJ2-1,-,-,TRBV6-2/TRBV6-3,TGTGCCAGCAGTCGAACCGGGACAAGGTGGAATGGGCAGTTCTTC,CASSRTGTRWNGQFF
TRBJ1-5,-,TRBD1,TRBV6-7,TGTGCCAGCAGTAGGTCCGACAGGGGGGATCCTTATAGCAATCAGCCCCAGCATTTT,CASSRSDRGDPYSNQPQHF
TRBJ2-1,-,-,TRBV7-2,TGTGCCAGCAGCTTAGCGTCTAACTATCCCAATGAGCAGTTCTTC,CASSLASNYPNEQFF
TRBJ2-7,many,-,TRBV20-1,TGCAGTGCTAGAGGCCCGACAAACTACGAGCAGTACTTC,CSARGPTNYEQYF
TRBJ2-7,many,-,TRBV9,TGTGCCAGCAGCGTAGAAGGGGTAAGCGGCTCCTACGAGCAGTACTTC,CASSVEGVSGSYEQYF
TRBJ2-3,-,TRBD2,TRBV4-1,TGCGCCAGCAGCCAACCGACTAGCGGCAGAGATACGCAGTATTTT,CASSQPTSGRDTQYF
TRBJ2-1,many,TRBD1,TRBV7-2,TGTGCCAGCAGCCCGGGACAGGGGATTGATGAGCAGTTCTTC,CASSPGQGIDEQFF
TRBJ2-7,many,TRBD2,TRBV20-1,TGCAGTGCCCGGAAGACTAGCGGGGCCTTCAGCGAGCAGTACTTC,CSARKTSGAFSEQYF
TRBJ2-7,many,-,TRBV25-1,TGTGCCAGCAGTGAATACGCGGAGCAGTACTTC,CASSEYAEQYF
TRBJ2-5,few,TRBD2,TRBV3-1,TGTGCCAGCAGCCATGGACTAGCGGGGGGTCCCCAAGAGACCCAGTACTTC,CASSHGLAGGPQETQYF
TRBJ1-2,-,-,TRBV11-2,TGTGCCAGCAGCCGCACGGGAGATGGGCGCTACACCTTC,CASSRTGDGRYTF
TRBJ2-3,-,TRBD1,TRBV5-1,TGCGCCAGCAGCTCGGGACAGGGACTCACAGATACGCAGTATTTT,CASSSGQGLTDTQYF
TRBJ1-5,-,-,TRBV5-6,TGTGCCAGCAGCATGGACGGGGGTCAGCCCCAGCATTTT,CASSMDGGQPQHF
TRBJ2-7,-,-,TRBV20-1,TGCAGTGCTAGAGATACTCCAGGATACCGCTACGAGCAGTACTTC,CSARDTPGYRYEQYF
TRBJ2-1,many,-,TRBV20-1,TGCAGTGCTCGGACCGGGGATGAGCAGTTCTTC,CSARTGDEQFF
TRBJ2-1,many,-,TRBV5-5,TGTGCCAGCAGCCTTGGGGATGGTAAGCAGTTCTTC,CASSLGDGKQFF
TRBJ1-5,-,-,TRBV6-2/TRBV6-3,TGTGCCAGCAGTTTCTCCGGGCTGGGTGTCCAGCCCCAGCATTTT,CASSFSGLGVQPQHF
TRBJ1-1,-,-,TRBV7-2,TGTGCCAGCAGCTTAAACTTCATGAACACTGAAGCTTTCTTT,CASSLNFMNTEAFF
TRBJ1-2,-,-,TRBV12-3/TRBV12-4,TGTGCCAGCAGTTTAGCGGGCGGTTTCGATGGCTACGCCTTC,CASSLAGGFDGYAF
TRBJ1-5,many,-,TRBV20-1,TGCAGTGCTAAATATTTCGGGTCCAGGCAGCCCCAGCATTTT,CSAKYFGSRQPQHF
TRBJ1-1,-,-,TRBV9,TGTGCCAGCAGCCCGTACATTCATAACACTGAAGCTTTCTTT,CASSPYIHNTEAFF
TRBJ1-3,-,-,TRBV6-5,TGTGCCAGCAGTTCTCGTGGTAACCCCTCTGGAAACACCATATATTTT,CASSSRGNPSGNTIYF
TRBJ2-4,few,-,TRBV5-1,TGCGCCAGCAGCTTAGAGGGACTAAACATTCAGTACTTC,CASSLEGLNIQYF
TRBJ2-4,many,-,TRBV30,TGTGCCTGGATAGGGGGGGCTTCCCCAAACATTCAGTACTTC,CAWIGGASPNIQYF
TRBJ1-6,-,TRBD1,TRBV10-3,TGTGCCATCAGGACAGGGAGCTCCTATAATTCACCCCTCCACTTT,CAIRTGSSYNSPLHF
TRBJ1-1,many,-,TRBV3-1,TGTGCCAGCAGCCCCTTCACGGAGACTGAAGCTTTCTTT,CASSPFTETEAFF
TRBJ1-2,-,-,TRBV28,TGTGCCAGCAGGCCCACGACTGCCTATGGCTACACCTTC,CASRPTTAYGYTF
TRBJ2-1,-,TRBD2,TRBV11-3,TGTGCCAGCAGCCCCCAGCGGGGGGGCAATGAGCAGTTCTTC,CASSPQRGGNEQFF
TRBJ1-1,-,-,TRBV12-1,TGTGCCAGCAGCCGGAGGGTGTATAGCCGGAACACTGAAGCTTTCTTT,CASSRRVYSRNTEAFF
TRBJ2-2,-,TRBD2,TRBV9,TGTGCCAGCAGCGTAGGGGATTATAGCGGGGGCCTGAACACCGGGGAGCTGTTTTTT,CASSVGDYSGGLNTGELFF
TRBJ2-3,few,TRBD2,TRBV5-1,TGCGCCAGCAGCTGGGGACTAGCGGGGGGGCCGGGAGATACGCAGTATTTT,CASSWGLAGGPGDTQYF
TRBJ2-7,many,-,TRBV3-1,TGTGCCAGCAGTTTATACAGCTACGAGCAGTACTTC,CASSLYSYEQYF
TRBJ2-3,few,TRBD2,TRBV6-5,TGTGCCAGCAGGTACGGGGGAGGGCGAGATACGCAGTATTTT,CASRYGGGRDTQYF
TRBJ2-7,many,-,TRBV5-1,TGCGCCAGCAGCCCAGGAACGGACAAGGGGCACTACGAGCAGTACTTC,CASSPGTDKGHYEQYF